This T cell receptor (beta chain) was captured by sequencing in a study of neoadjuvant anti-PD-1 for oral cavity cancer. Study summary: Patients mostly received three to four biweekly nivolumab doses at 3 mg/kg before surgery. Around day 43, patients without progression received a fourth nivolumab dose before surgery.

The study's findings and limits: TCR analyses covered only a few patients per response group.

Germline loops: CDR1 SGDLS, CDR2 YYNGEE. After removal of 3 bases from V and 2 bases from J, the junction contained 7 bases not matched to a gene. The CDR3 is made up of 15 amino acids. Data came from immunoSEQ multiplex PCR; TCRdb stores just in-frame clones and leaves some out. The table lists just over 14,000 clones, 55% to 75% of them singletons. Turning to this clone: The antigen is not known.

The receptor's source is a person aged 35-79 years with oral cavity squamous cell carcinoma. Sequencing was performed on PBMCs, taken before nivolumab (anti-PD-1) treatment. The chain couples TRBV9 to TRBJ2-7; 8 bases agree with TRBD1. CDR3 protein: CASSAGTGATYEQYF. The CDR3 nucleotides read TGTGCCAGCAGCGCCGGGACAGGAGCAACCTACGAGCAGTACTTC. Filled out from reference TRBV9 and TRBJ2-7, the complete variable domain reads DSGVTQTPKHLITATGQRVTLRCSPRSGDLSVYWYQQSLDQGLQFLIQYYNGEERAKGNILERFSAQQFPDLHSELNLSSLELGDSALYFCASSAGTGATYEQYFGPGTRLTVT.